The source of this T cell receptor beta chain is a study of T cells in Graves' hyperthyroidism and ophthalmopathy. Study background: Blood was drawn when the patient was first diagnosed and still untreated.

Recently diagnosed hyperthyroidism of less than 2 months' duration affected patients aged 18 to 65. From more than 8 ml of fresh peripheral blood, PBMCs were isolated. TCR beta CDR3 regions were amplified from RNA transcripts. A first-round RT-PCR of the TCR CDR3 used the HTBI primer set. TCRdb re-called the multiplex PCR reads with MiXCR, one entry per CDR3 protein. The sample holds hundreds of thousands of distinct CDR3 sequences; about 15% are singletons and the top ten take around 23%. CDR3 length equals 15 residues. Trimming took 7 bases from V and 7 from J, leaving 20 bases between them. Germline V lookup: CDR1 SGHVS, CDR2 FQNEAQ.

Input material: blood. The receptor was derived from a woman aged 30 to 39 with Graves' hyperthyroidism. The chain has TRBV7-8 and TRBJ2-1, with D possibly matching TRBD2 (6 bases). The CDR3 is CASKEGTLRSNEQFF. The CDR3 DNA reads TGTGCCAGCAAGGAGGGGACTCTCAGGAGTAATGAGCAGTTCTTC.